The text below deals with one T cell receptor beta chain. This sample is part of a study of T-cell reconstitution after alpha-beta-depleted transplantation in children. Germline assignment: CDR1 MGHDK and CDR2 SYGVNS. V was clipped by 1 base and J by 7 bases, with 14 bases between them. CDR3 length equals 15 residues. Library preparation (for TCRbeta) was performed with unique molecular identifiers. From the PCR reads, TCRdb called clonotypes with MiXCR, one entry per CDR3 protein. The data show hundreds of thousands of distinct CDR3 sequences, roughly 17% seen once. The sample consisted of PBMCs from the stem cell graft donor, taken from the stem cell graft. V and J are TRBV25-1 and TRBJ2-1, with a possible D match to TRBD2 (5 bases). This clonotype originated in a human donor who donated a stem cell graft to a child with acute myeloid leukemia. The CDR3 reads CASSESPGRRNEQFF. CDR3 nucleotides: TGTGCCAGCAGTGAATCCCCGGGCCGGAGGAATGAGCAGTTCTTC. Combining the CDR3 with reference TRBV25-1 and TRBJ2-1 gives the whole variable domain EADIYQTPRYLVIGTGKKITLECSQTMGHDKMYWYQQDPGMELHLIHYSYGVNSTEKGDLSSESTVSRIRTEHFPLTLESARPSHTSQYLCASSESPGRRNEQFFGPGTRLTVL.